The source of this T cell receptor (beta chain) is a study of cytomegalovirus exposure and HLA in healthy donors. The study's findings and limits: Certain sequence variants were highly shared and formed a cluster, and this cluster was likely a sequencing artifact. V- and J-gene trimming of TCR beta was linked (in a later analysis) to a missense DCLRE1C variant. CMV serostatus was the only recorded immune exposure for donors.

Points on this clone: As yet, its antigen is unknown.

The PCR used 60 Vbeta and 13 Jbeta primers. The data were produced by immunoSEQ multiplex PCR, yet TCRdb's version contains in-frame clones alone and is incomplete. This table holds roughly 100,000 clones, roughly three fifths found once. The receptor was isolated from a man between 60 and 70 years old in good health and CMV-seronegative. The sequencing sample was made of PBMCs.

CDR3 amino acids: CASSSGEGEKLFF. The CDR3 nucleotides are TGCGCCAGCAGTTCAGGGGAGGGAGAAAAACTGTTTTTT. The chain carries TRBV5-1 and TRBJ1-4; TRBD1 is a possible D gene (6 bases). The germline CDR1 and CDR2 sequences are SGHRS and YFSETQ. The V gene lost 5 bases and the J gene lost 8 bases, with 13 bases spanning the gap. CDR3 length equals 13 residues.